This entry is about one T cell receptor (beta chain). The V end lost 4 bases, the J end lost 7 bases, and 7 bases lay between the germline ends. Germline V lookup: CDR1 LGHNT, CDR2 FRNRAP. This CDR3 has 12 amino acids. This sample is drawn from a study of blood T cell repertoires in COVID-19. Study-level information: COVID-19 samples from acute and convalescent phases originated in the United States, Italy and Spain.

Libraries were prepared by immunoSEQ multiplex PCR; TCRdb keeps only in-frame clonotypes and omits some of them. The sample records more than 70,000 clones, around 80% being singletons. V is TRBV12-5 and J is TRBJ2-2; D call uncertain. This receptor was identified in a woman at least 80 years old with active or convalescent COVID-19. Sequencing was done on a sample of peripheral blood. CDR3 residues: CASGSPGGELFF. In DNA form, the CDR3 reads TGTGCTAGTGGTTCCCCGGGCGGGGAGCTGTTTTTT.